This TCR beta chain was observed in a study of blood T cell repertoires in COVID-19. Study-wide context: The study drew acute and convalescent COVID-19 samples from the United States, Italy and Spain. T cells, B-cell-depleted T cells, or PBMCs supplied cDNA or gDNA.

TCRdb's copy holds only in-frame clones and misses some; the assay was immunoSEQ multiplex PCR. In the table there are roughly 150,000 clones, 75% to 90% of which are singletons. With 1 base clipped from V and 1 base from J, the junction kept 4 bases outside the gene matches. CDR3 length equals 16 residues. The germline V gene encodes CDR1 LGHDT and CDR2 YNNKEL (reference sequence). The receptor was isolated from a woman aged 40-49 years with acute or convalescent COVID-19. The sample consisted of peripheral blood. The rearrangement uses TRBV3-1 (or the pseudogene TRBV3-2) and TRBJ1-3, with 7 bases that match TRBD1. DNA of the CDR3: TGTGCCAGCAGCCAAGGGACAGGTTCTTCTGGAAACACCATATATTTT. It is translated as CASSQGTGSSGNTIYF.